The T cell receptor beta chain described here comes from a study of T cell responses to AZD1222 COVID-19 vaccine. Points from the study as a whole: Close to half of spike-specific TCRs reportedly recognize unmutated variant regions. Donors, mostly white British, included more females; clonal diversity was possibly underestimated. Distributed over spike, vaccine-associated CD4 TCRs predominated at 160-218 and 743-854.

Assay used: immunoSEQ multiplex PCR; TCRdb lists only in-frame clones, some missing. The sample lists 90,000 to 130,000 clones; roughly 90% were seen once. Concerning this clone itself: Its matching antigen is unknown.

The analysis combined second doses at about 4 or about 12 weeks. V was pared by 7 bases and J by 8 bases, with 17 bases between. This CDR3 spans 13 amino acids. CDR1 MNHEY and CDR2 SVGEGT come from the germline V gene. The V call is TRBV6-2 or TRBV6-3, the J call TRBJ2-5; D not certain. Sequences were derived from peripheral blood, sampled 28 days after the second AZD1222 dose. This clonotype was sampled from an adult who received the AZD1222 COVID-19 vaccine. CDR3 bases: TGTGCCAGCAACCCTGGGCCCCGGCTAACCCAGTACTTC. This codes for CASNPGPRLTQYF.